Below are 26 T cell receptor beta chains sequenced from a single sample in a study of blood T cell repertoires in COVID-19. Produced via immunoSEQ multiplex PCR; TCRdb's table is partial and in-frame only. Of 200,000 to 250,000 clones listed, around 90% are singletons. Sequenced material: PBMCs or T cells enriched from blood (not recorded which). These receptors all stem from a woman younger than 45 with acute COVID-19.

The chain uses TRBV27 and TRBJ2-5; TRBD1 agrees at 8 bases. V trimming: 4 bases; J trimming: 4 bases; junction bases outside the gene matches: 5. CDR3 length equals 14 residues. Germline assignment: CDR1 MNHEY and CDR2 SMNVEV (reference sequence). The CDR3 nucleotides are TGTGCCAGCAGTTCCGGACAGGGTCTAGAGACCCAGTACTTC. It codes for CASSSGQGLETQYF.

This rearrangement joins TRBV5-4 to TRBJ2-1, with 7 bases matching TRBD1. The V and J ends lost 0 bases and 10 bases, in that order; junction bases with no gene match: 7. The CDR3 loop spans 14 amino acids. The germline CDR1 and CDR2 sequences are SGHNT and YYREEE (reference sequence). The CDR3 region has the DNA TGTGCCAGCAGCTTGGACCAGGGGGTCAGAGAGCAGTTCTTC. Translation: CASSLDQGVREQFF.

This clone was seen a single time. The chain links TRBV5-1 to TRBJ2-3; D possibly corresponds to TRBD1 (6 bases). The CDR3 runs 16 residues. V was pared by 7 bases and J by 0 bases, with 18 bases between. Germline V gene data show CDR1 as SGHRS and CDR2 as YFSETQ. The CDR3 region is CASYYTGQTSTDTQYF. The CDR3 region has the DNA TGCGCCAGCTACTACACAGGGCAAACTAGCACAGATACGCAGTATTTT.

This clone occurred once. This rearrangement joins TRBV6-5 to TRBJ1-2, with D possibly being TRBD1 (6 bases). The CDR3 is 16 residues long. The V and J ends lost 2 bases and 4 bases respectively, with 17 bases between them. CDR1 MNHEY and CDR2 SVGAGI come from the germline V gene. The CDR3 sequence: CASSYNSPQGSYGYTF. CDR3 in DNA: TGTGCCAGCAGTTACAACTCTCCCCAGGGGAGCTATGGCTACACCTTC.

V and J are TRBV27 and TRBJ1-1; 9 bases are a match to TRBD1. The V and J ends lost 8 bases and 4 bases, in that order; junction bases with no gene match: 8. The germline gives CDR1 MNHEY, CDR2 SMNVEV (reference sequence). This CDR3 comprises 14 residues. CDR3 sequence reads: CASGQGYLGTEAFF. In nucleotides, the CDR3 is TGTGCCAGCGGACAGGGGTATTTGGGCACTGAAGCTTTCTTT.

This chain links TRBV18 with TRBJ2-3; TRBD2 is a possible D gene (7 bases). The CDR3 has 16 amino acids. V lost 2 bases and J lost 2, with 14 bases in between. Germline CDR1 reads KGHSH; CDR2 reads LQKENI. The CDR3 sequence is CASSPMAGGLTDTQYF. The CDR3 bases are TGTGCCAGCTCACCAATGGCCGGGGGGCTCACAGATACGCAGTATTTT. Using reference TRBV18 and TRBJ2-3 for the parts outside the CDR3, the full variable domain is NAGVMQNPRHLVRRRGQEARLRCSPMKGHSHVYWYRQLPEEGLKFMVYLQKENIIDESGMPKERFSAEFPKEGPSILRIQQVVRGDSAAYFCASSPMAGGLTDTQYFGPGTRLTVL.

This rearrangement joins TRBV20-1 to TRBJ2-4; D is perhaps TRBD2 (6 bases). This CDR3 has 13 amino acids. V was trimmed by 3 bases and J by 6 bases, leaving 12 bases between them. In germline, CDR1 is DFQATT, CDR2 SNEGSKA (reference sequence). The CDR3 sequence is CSASIGGPNIQYF. CDR3 nucleotides: TGCAGTGCTAGTATCGGAGGGCCAAACATTCAGTACTTC.

As regards this clone: One end of the junction fails to match germline, which may point to a read error. This chain uses TRBV30 with TRBJ1-2; D perhaps matches TRBD1 (5 bases). Germline V CDR1 and CDR2: GTSNPN, SVGIG (reference sequence). The length of the CDR3 is 11 residues. CDR3 nucleotide sequence: TGTGCCTGGGGCCAAGGGGATCTTATAGCCTTC. Encoded protein: CAWGQGDLIAF.

The chain employs TRBV11-2 and TRBJ2-3; 8 nucleotides match TRBD2. V gave up 1 base and J gave up 1 base; unmatched junction bases: 4. Germline lookup yields CDR1 SGHAT and CDR2 FQNNGV. The CDR3 covers 16 residues. Here the CDR3 reads CASSLAGGPGTDTQYF. CDR3 coding DNA: TGTGCCAGCAGCTTAGCGGGAGGGCCTGGCACAGATACGCAGTATTTT.

The gene calls are TRBV7-8 and TRBJ2-7; 8 bases agree with TRBD2. The CDR3 loop spans 16 amino acids. The ends lost 2 bases at V and 4 bases at J; junction bases unmatched: 10. The germline V gene has CDR1 SGHVS and CDR2 FQNEAQ. CDR3 protein: CASSLIRSGKRYEQYF. The CDR3 DNA is TGTGCCAGCAGCTTAATTCGTAGCGGGAAACGGTACGAGCAGTACTTC.

A few counts support this clone. The J gene is TRBJ1-1, the V gene TRBV29-1; D is uncertain. This CDR3 region has 12 residues. V gave up 5 bases and J gave up 2 bases, with 9 bases separating them. Germline V CDR1 and CDR2: SQVTM, ANQGSEA. The CDR3 nucleotides are TGCAGCGTTCGGGAGAGCAACACTGAAGCTTTCTTT. Its translation: CSVRESNTEAFF. The full variable domain, rest sourced from reference TRBV29-1 and TRBJ1-1, is SAVISQKPSRDICQRGTSLTIQCQVDSQVTMMFWYRQQPGQSLTLIATANQGSEATYESGFVIDKFPISRPNLTFSTLTVSNMSPEDSSIYLCSVRESNTEAFFGQGTRLTVV.

This clone has just a few counts. The chain uses TRBV15 and TRBJ2-7; TRBD1 aligns across 9 bases. Germline V lookup: CDR1 LNHNV, CDR2 YYDKDF (reference sequence). CDR3 size: 15 residues. Losses at the gene ends were 0 bases for V and 6 bases for J; bases not matched to a gene: 6. The CDR3 DNA follows: TGTGCCACCAGCAGAGATATACAGGGGGCCAGCGAGCAGTACTTC. It encodes CATSRDIQGASEQYF.

The chain uses TRBV6-5 and TRBJ1-2; the D gene is possibly TRBD1 (5 bases). Germline assignment: CDR1 MNHEY and CDR2 SVGAGI. V lost 0 bases, J lost 4 bases, and 15 bases lay in between. The CDR3 contains 16 residues. The CDR3 DNA is TGTGCCAGCAGTTACTCCAGGGCGGGACTCTCCTATGGCTACACCTTC. This sequence encodes CASSYSRAGLSYGYTF.

The chain recombines TRBV27 with TRBJ1-1; 7 bases fit TRBD1. V trimming: 2 bases; J trimming: 1 base; junction bases outside the gene matches: 7. Germline assignment: CDR1 MNHEY and CDR2 SMNVEV (reference sequence). This CDR3 is 16 amino acids long. This chain's CDR3 is CASSLSFGTENTEAFF. The CDR3 DNA sequence: TGTGCCAGCAGTTTAAGCTTCGGGACAGAGAACACTGAAGCTTTCTTT.

The chain links TRBV6-5 to TRBJ2-7, with D possibly being TRBD1 (6 bases). The germline CDR1 and CDR2 sequences are MNHEY and SVGAGI. V shed 6 bases and J shed 3 bases, with 12 bases lying between them. The CDR3 length is 13 residues. The CDR3 bases are TGTGCCAGCAGCGGGACACCACTCTACGAGCAGTACTTC. This encodes CASSGTPLYEQYF.

The genes are TRBV25-1 and TRBJ1-4; TRBD1 agrees at 7 bases. The germline V gene encodes CDR1 MGHDK and CDR2 SYGVNS. This CDR3 is 13 amino acids long. V gave up 8 bases and J gave up 4 bases; unmatched junction bases: 4. The CDR3 DNA is TGTGCCAGCCGGGGACAGCTTAATGAAAAACTGTTTTTT. Translating it yields CASRGQLNEKLFF.

This rearrangement joins TRBV6-1 to TRBJ1-2; unclear D gene. V lost 3 bases, J lost 4 bases, and 12 bases lay in between. The CDR3 consists of 14 residues. The germline gives CDR1 MNHNS, CDR2 SASEGT. The CDR3 loop reads CASSEGGRSYGYTF. In DNA, the CDR3 is TGTGCCAGCAGTGAGGGAGGACGGAGCTATGGCTACACCTTC.

This sequence joins TRBV7-9 and TRBJ1-1; 8 bases map to TRBD1. This CDR3 is built from 11 residues. V shed 3 bases and J 11 bases; nucleotides not matched to a gene: 2. Germline values: CDR1 SEHNR, CDR2 FQNEAQ (reference sequence). In DNA form, the CDR3 reads TGTGCCAGCAGCTTGGACAGGGTGGCTTTCTTT. Translation: CASSLDRVAFF.

The chain joins TRBV28 to TRBJ2-6; possible D gene TRBD1, 6 bases. The germline CDR1 and CDR2 sequences are MDHEN and SYDVKM. This CDR3 is 18 amino acids long. Trimming left V 5 bases short and J 0 bases short, with 17 bases between. CDR3 nucleotides: TGTGCCAGCAGTGTCGCGACAGGTCCCCTCTCTGGGGCCAACGTCCTGACTTTC. It translates to CASSVATGPLSGANVLTF.

This clone was found a few times. The chain employs TRBV11-2 and TRBJ1-1; D is ambiguous. The V end lost 7 bases, the J end lost 4 bases, and 16 bases lay between the germline ends. CDR1 SGHAT and CDR2 FQNNGV come from the germline V gene. CDR3 length: 14 amino acids. The CDR3 DNA sequence: TGTGCCAGCACCATCCGGATAGAGGGCACTGAAGCTTTCTTT. This sequence encodes CASTIRIEGTEAFF.

The CDR3 loop is CASGLERNEKLFF. In DNA form, the CDR3 reads TGTGCCAGCGGGCTGGAACGTAATGAAAAACTGTTTTTT. V is TRBV27 and J is TRBJ1-4; D not certain. CDR1 MNHEY and CDR2 SMNVEV come from the germline V gene (reference sequence). V was trimmed by 8 bases and J by 4 bases, leaving 11 bases between them. The CDR3 contains 13 residues.

The chain links TRBV2 to TRBJ1-2, with 8 bases identical to TRBD1. Germline-derived CDR1 and CDR2 are SNHLY and FYNNEI. This CDR3 has 15 residues. Trimming removed 7 bases from V and 0 bases from J; junction bases left unmatched: 7. The CDR3 reads CASTLQGVPNYGYTF. CDR3 DNA sequence: TGTGCCAGCACTCTACAGGGGGTTCCTAACTATGGCTACACCTTC.

The J gene is TRBJ2-5, the V gene TRBV5-1; the match to TRBD2 covers 7 bases. Germline CDR1 SGHRS, CDR2 YFSETQ. The CDR3 loop spans 14 amino acids. J lost 3 bases, V lost 7 bases, and 9 bases had no gene match. The DNA of the CDR3 is TGCGCCAGCCCCGTGGACGGGGGGAAAGAGACCCAGTACTTC. Protein sequence: CASPVDGGKETQYF.

The chain links TRBV24-1 to TRBJ2-3; 13 bases agree with TRBD2. CDR1 is KGHDR, CDR2 SFDVKD, per germline. This CDR3 has 17 amino acids. Trimming removed 1 base from V and 5 bases from J; junction bases left unmatched: 5. The CDR3 DNA sequence: TGTGCCACCAGTGATTTCGGGACTAGCGGGGTTGGAGATACGCAGTATTTT. This translates into CATSDFGTSGVGDTQYF.

The rearrangement links TRBV5-1 to TRBJ2-2, with 8 bases fitting TRBD1. The CDR3 is 15 residues long. Unmatched junction bases numbered 7, after V lost 4 bases and J lost 5 bases. Germline V CDR1 and CDR2: SGHRS, YFSETQ. CDR3 protein: CASSPRTGKTGELFF. As DNA, the CDR3 is TGCGCCAGCAGCCCCCGGACAGGGAAGACCGGGGAGCTGTTTTTT.

The CDR3 region is CASGAGTGSYEQYF. The CDR3, as DNA: TGCGCCAGCGGCGCCGGGACAGGGTCCTACGAGCAGTACTTC. J is TRBJ2-7 and V is TRBV4-3; 9 positions agree with TRBD1. V shed 8 bases, J shed 1 base, and the junction held 6 bases outside the gene matches. Germline V gene lookup returns CDR1 LGHNA and CDR2 YSLEER. The length of the CDR3 is 14 residues.